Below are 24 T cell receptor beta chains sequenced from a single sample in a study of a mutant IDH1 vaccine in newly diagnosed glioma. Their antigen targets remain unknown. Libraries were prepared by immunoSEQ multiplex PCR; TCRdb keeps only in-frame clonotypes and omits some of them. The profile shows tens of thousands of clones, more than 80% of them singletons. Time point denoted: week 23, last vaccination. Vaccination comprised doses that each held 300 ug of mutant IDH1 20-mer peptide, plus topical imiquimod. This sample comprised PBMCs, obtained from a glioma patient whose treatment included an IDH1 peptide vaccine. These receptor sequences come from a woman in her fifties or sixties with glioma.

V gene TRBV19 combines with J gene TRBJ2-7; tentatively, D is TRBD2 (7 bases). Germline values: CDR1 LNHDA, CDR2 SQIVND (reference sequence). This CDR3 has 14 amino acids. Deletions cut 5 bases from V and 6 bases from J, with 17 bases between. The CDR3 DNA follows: TGTGCCAGTAGTCCCCAGGGAGGGGGTGGCGAGCAGTACTTC. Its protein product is CASSPQGGGGEQYF.

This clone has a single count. CDR3 sequence reads: CASSDGTSGTDTQYF. In nucleotides, the CDR3 is TGTGCCAGCAGCGACGGGACTAGCGGCACAGATACGCAGTATTTT. The chain couples TRBV6-5 to TRBJ2-3; TRBD2 aligns across 10 bases. The CDR3 has 15 residues. J was trimmed by 1 base and V by 6 bases; bases with no gene match: 4. Germline assignment: CDR1 MNHEY and CDR2 SVGAGI.

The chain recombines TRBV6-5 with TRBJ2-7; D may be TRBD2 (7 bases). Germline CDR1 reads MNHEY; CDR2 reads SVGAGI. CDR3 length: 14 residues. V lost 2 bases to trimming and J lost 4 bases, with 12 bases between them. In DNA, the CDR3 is TGTGCCAGCAGTTACAATGGGGGGGCGTACGAGCAGTACTTC. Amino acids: CASSYNGGAYEQYF.

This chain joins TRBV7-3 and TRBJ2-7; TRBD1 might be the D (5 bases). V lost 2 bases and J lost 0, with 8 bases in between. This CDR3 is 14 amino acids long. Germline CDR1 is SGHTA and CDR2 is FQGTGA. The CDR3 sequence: CASSLAGPSYEQYF. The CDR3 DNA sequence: TGTGCCAGCAGCTTAGCAGGGCCCTCCTACGAGCAGTACTTC.

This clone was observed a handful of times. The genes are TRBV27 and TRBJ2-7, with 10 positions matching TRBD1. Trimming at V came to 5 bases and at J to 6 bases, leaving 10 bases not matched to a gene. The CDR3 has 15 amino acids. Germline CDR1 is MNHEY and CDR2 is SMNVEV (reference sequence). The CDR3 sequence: CASSPPGQGISEQYF. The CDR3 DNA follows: TGTGCCAGCAGTCCCCCGGGACAGGGGATCAGCGAGCAGTACTTC.

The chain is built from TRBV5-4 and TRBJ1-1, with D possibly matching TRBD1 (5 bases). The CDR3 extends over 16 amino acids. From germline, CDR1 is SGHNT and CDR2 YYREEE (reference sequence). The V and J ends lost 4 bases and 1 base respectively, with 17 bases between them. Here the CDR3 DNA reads TGTGCCAGCAGCCTCCCCGGGGCAGGGACGAACACTGAAGCTTTCTTT. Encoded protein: CASSLPGAGTNTEAFF.

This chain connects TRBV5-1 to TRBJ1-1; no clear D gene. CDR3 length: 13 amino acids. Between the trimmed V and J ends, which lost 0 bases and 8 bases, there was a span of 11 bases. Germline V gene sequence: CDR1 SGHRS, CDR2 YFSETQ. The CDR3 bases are TGCGCCAGCAGCTTGGCTCGACAAGCCGAAGCTTTCTTT. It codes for CASSLARQAEAFF.

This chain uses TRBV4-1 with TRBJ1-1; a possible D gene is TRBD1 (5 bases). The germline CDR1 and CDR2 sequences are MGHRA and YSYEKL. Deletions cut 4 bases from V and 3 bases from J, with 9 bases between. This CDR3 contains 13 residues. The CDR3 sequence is CASSRDRDTEAFF. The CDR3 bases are TGCGCCAGCAGCCGGGACCGGGACACTGAAGCTTTCTTT.

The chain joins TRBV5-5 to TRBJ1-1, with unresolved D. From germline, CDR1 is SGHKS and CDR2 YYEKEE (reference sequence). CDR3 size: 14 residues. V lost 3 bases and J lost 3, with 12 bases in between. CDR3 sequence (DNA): TGTGCCAGCAGCTCCGACTGGGGTTACACTGAAGCTTTCTTT. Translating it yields CASSSDWGYTEAFF. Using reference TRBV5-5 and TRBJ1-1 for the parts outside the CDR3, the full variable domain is DAGVTQSPTHLIKTRGQQVTLRCSPISGHKSVSWYQQVLGQGPQFIFQYYEKEERGRGNFPDRFSARQFPNYSSELNVNALLLGDSALYLCASSSDWGYTEAFFGQGTRLTVV.

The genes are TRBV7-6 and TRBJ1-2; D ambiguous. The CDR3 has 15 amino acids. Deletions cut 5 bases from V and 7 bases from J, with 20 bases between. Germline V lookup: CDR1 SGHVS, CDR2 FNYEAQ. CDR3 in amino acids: CASSQDPGFSFGYTF. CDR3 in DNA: TGTGCCAGCAGCCAAGACCCCGGGTTCTCTTTTGGCTACACCTTC.

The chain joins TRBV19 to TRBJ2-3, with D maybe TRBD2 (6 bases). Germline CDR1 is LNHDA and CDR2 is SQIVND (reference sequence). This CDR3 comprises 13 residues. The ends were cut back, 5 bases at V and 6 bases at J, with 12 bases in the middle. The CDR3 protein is CASSFSAGDTQYF. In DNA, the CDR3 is TGTGCCAGTAGTTTTAGCGCGGGGGATACGCAGTATTTT.

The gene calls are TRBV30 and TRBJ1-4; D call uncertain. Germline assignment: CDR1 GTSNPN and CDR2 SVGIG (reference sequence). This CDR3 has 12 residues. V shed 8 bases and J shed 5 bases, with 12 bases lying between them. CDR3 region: CAKMTGNEKLFF. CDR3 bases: TGTGCCAAAATGACCGGGAATGAAAAACTGTTTTTT.

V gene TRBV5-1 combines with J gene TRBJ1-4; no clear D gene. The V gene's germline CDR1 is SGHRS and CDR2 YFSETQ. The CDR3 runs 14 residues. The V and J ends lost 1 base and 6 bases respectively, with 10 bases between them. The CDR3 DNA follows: TGCGCCAGCAGCTTGATGGGGTCCGATGAAAAACTGTTTTTT. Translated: CASSLMGSDEKLFF. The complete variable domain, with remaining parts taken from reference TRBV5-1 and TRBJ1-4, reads KAGVTQTPRYLIKTRGQQVTLSCSPISGHRSVSWYQQTPGQGLQFLFEYFSETQRNKGNFPGRFSGRQFSNSRSEMNVSTLELGDSALYLCASSLMGSDEKLFFGSGTQLSVL.

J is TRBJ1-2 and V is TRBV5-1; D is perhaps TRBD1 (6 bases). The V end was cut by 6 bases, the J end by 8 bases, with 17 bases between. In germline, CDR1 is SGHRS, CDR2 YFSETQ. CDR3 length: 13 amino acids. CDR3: CASTPHGGLGYTF. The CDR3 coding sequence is TGCGCCAGCACCCCTCACGGGGGGCTGGGCTACACCTTC.

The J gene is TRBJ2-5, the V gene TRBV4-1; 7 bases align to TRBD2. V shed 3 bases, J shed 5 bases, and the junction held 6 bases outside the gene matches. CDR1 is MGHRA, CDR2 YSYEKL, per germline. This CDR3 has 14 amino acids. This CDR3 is CASSQNGRHETQYF. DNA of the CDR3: TGCGCCAGCAGCCAGAACGGGAGGCATGAGACCCAGTACTTC.

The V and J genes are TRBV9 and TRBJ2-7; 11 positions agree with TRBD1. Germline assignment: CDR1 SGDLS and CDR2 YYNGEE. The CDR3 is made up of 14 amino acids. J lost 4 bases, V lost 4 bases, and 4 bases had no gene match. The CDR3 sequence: CASSLGQGAYEQYF. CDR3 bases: TGTGCCAGCAGCCTCGGACAGGGGGCGTACGAGCAGTACTTC.

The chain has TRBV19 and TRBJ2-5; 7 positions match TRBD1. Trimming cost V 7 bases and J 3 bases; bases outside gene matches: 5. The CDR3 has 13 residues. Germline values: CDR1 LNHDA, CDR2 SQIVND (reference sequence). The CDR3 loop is CASTGTAKETQYF. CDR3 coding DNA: TGTGCCAGTACTGGGACAGCAAAAGAGACCCAGTACTTC. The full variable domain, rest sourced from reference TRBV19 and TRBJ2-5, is DGGITQSPKYLFRKEGQNVTLSCEQNLNHDAMYWYRQDPGQGLRLIYYSQIVNDFQKGDIAEGYSVSREKKESFPLTVTSAQKNPTAFYLCASTGTAKETQYFGPGTRLLVL.

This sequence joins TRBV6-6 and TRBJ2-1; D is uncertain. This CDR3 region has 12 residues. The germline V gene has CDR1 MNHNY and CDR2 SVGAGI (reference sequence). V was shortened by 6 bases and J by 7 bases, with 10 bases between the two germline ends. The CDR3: CASREGANEQFF. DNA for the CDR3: TGTGCCAGCAGGGAAGGCGCGAATGAGCAGTTCTTC.

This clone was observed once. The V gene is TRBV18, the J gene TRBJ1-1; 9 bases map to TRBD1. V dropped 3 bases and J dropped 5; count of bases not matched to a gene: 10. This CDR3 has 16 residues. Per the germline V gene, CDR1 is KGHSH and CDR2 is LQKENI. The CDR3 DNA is TGTGCCAGCTCACCGGTCCCGGGACAGGGAGGTACTGAAGCTTTCTTT. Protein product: CASSPVPGQGGTEAFF.

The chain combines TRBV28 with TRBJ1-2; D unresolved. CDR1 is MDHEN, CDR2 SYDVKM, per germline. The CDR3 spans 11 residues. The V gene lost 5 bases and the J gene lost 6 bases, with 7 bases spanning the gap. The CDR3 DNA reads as TGTGCCAGCAGTACCTATAATGGCTACACCTTC. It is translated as CASSTYNGYTF.

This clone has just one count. This CDR3 is CASSLASGPYEQYF. The CDR3 DNA is TGCGCCAGCAGCTTGGCGAGCGGGCCATACGAGCAGTACTTC. The chain combines TRBV5-1 with TRBJ2-7; perhaps TRBD2 as D (6 bases). This CDR3 is 14 amino acids long. Deletions cut 0 bases from V and 4 bases from J, with 11 bases between. Germline-derived CDR1 and CDR2 are SGHRS and YFSETQ.

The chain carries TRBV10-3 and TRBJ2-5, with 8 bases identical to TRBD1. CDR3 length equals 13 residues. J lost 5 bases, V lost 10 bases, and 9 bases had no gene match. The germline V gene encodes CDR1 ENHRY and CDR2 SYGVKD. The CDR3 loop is CATGTGASETQYF. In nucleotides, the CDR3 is TGTGCCACCGGGACAGGAGCCTCGGAGACCCAGTACTTC.

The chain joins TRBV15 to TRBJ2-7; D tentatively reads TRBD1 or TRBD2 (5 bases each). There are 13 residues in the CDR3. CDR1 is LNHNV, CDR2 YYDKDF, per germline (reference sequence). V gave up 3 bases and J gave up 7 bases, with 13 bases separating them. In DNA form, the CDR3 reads TGTGCCACCAGCAGGGAAGGGACCTCGGAGCAGTACTTC. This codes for CATSREGTSEQYF.

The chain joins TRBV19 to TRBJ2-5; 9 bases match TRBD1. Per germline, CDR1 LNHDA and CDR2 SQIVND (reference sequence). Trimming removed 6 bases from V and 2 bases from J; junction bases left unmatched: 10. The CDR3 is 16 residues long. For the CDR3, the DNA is TGTGCCAGTAGGAAGAAGGTCGGGACAGGGCAAGAGACCCAGTACTTC. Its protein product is CASRKKVGTGQETQYF.